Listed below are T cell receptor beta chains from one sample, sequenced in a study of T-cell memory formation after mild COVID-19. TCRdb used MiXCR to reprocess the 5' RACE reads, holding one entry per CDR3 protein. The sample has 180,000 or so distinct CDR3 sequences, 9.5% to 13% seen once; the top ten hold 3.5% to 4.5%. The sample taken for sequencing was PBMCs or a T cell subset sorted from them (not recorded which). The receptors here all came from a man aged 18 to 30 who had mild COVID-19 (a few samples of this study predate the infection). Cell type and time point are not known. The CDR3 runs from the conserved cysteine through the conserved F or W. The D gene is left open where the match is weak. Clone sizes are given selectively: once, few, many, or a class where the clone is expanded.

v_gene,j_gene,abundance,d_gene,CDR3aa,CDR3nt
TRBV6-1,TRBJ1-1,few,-,CASSPQIMNTEAFF,TGTGCCAGCAGCCCACAGATCATGAACACTGAAGCTTTCTTT
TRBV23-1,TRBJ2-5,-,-,CASFQGPETQYF,TGCGCCAGCTTTCAGGGCCCAGAGACCCAGTACTTC
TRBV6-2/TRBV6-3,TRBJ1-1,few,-,CATKVDGWTEAFF,TGTGCCACCAAAGTCGACGGGTGGACTGAAGCTTTCTTT
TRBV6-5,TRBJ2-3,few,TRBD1,CASSYDGQGADTQYF,TGTGCCAGCAGTTACGACGGACAGGGTGCAGATACGCAGTATTTT
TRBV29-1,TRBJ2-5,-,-,CSVSDSYQETQYF,TGCAGCGTTTCGGACTCGTACCAAGAGACCCAGTACTTC
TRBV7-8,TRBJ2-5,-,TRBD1,CASSRDRRGETQYF,TGTGCCAGCAGCAGGGACAGGAGGGGAGAGACCCAGTACTTC
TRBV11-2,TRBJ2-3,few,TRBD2,CASSPLAASTDTQYF,TGTGCCAGCAGCCCACTAGCGGCTAGCACAGATACGCAGTATTTT
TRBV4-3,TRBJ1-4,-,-,CASSQSRGGADREKLFF,TGCGCCAGCAGCCAAAGCCGAGGGGGGGCCGATAGAGAAAAACTGTTTTTT
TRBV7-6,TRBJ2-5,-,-,CASSFTGSPPETQYF,TGTGCCAGCAGCTTTACCGGGAGTCCCCCAGAGACCCAGTACTTC
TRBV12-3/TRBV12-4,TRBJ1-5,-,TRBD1,CASSLTGVYQPQHF,TGTGCCAGCAGTCTTACAGGGGTGTATCAGCCCCAGCATTTT
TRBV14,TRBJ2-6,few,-,CASSYQSSGANVLTF,TGTGCCAGCAGCTACCAGAGCTCTGGGGCCAACGTCCTGACTTTC
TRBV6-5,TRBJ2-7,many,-,CASSYGTRVSYEQYF,TGTGCCAGCAGTTATGGGACAAGGGTGTCCTACGAGCAGTACTTC
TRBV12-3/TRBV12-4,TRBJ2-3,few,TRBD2,CASSRRLAGSDTQYF,TGTGCCAGCAGTCGAAGACTAGCGGGCTCAGATACGCAGTATTTT
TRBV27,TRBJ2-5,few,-,CASSAGPLGMETQYF,TGTGCCAGCAGTGCCGGTCCACTAGGGATGGAGACCCAGTACTTC
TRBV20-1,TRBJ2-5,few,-,CSASRINQETQYF,TGCAGTGCTAGTCGGATCAACCAAGAGACCCAGTACTTC
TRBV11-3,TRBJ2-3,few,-,CASSLEGPDTQYF,TGTGCCAGCAGCTTAGAGGGCCCAGATACGCAGTATTTT
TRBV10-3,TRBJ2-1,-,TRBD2,CAIRGGTTAPNEQFF,TGTGCCATCAGGGGAGGGACTACAGCCCCCAATGAGCAGTTCTTC
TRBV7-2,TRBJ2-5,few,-,CASSPIKQETQYF,TGTGCCAGCAGCCCAATCAAACAAGAGACCCAGTACTTC
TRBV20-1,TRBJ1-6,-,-,CSAPGTYNSPLHF,TGCAGTGCCCCCGGGACTTATAATTCACCCCTCCACTTT
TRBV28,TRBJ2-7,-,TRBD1,CASSLGSGTGGYEQYF,TGTGCCAGCAGTTTAGGCTCCGGGACAGGGGGCTACGAGCAGTACTTC
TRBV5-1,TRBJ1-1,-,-,CASSSSGGDTEAFF,TGCGCCAGCAGCTCCTCGGGAGGCGACACTGAAGCTTTCTTT
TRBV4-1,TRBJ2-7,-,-,CASSQQSGLGEQYF,TGCGCCAGCAGTCAACAATCCGGTTTAGGCGAGCAGTACTTC
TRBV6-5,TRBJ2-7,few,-,CASSSQGKGSYEQYF,TGTGCCAGCAGTTCACAGGGAAAAGGCTCCTACGAGCAGTACTTC
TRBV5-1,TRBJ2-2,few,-,CASSLLASAGTGELFF,TGCGCCAGCAGCTTGCTTGCTAGCGCAGGCACCGGGGAGCTGTTTTTT
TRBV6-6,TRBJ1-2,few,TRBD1,CASSGTGTGGGYTF,TGTGCCAGCAGCGGGACCGGGACAGGGGGTGGCTACACCTTC
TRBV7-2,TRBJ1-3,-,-,CASSLGGAGGNTIYF,TGTGCCAGCAGCTTAGGGGGGGCGGGAGGAAACACCATATATTTT
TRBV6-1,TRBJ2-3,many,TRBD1,CASSRTGFMDTQYF,TGTGCCAGCAGTCGGACAGGGTTCATGGATACGCAGTATTTT
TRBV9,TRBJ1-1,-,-,CASSPQGVRSTEAFF,TGTGCCAGCAGCCCTCAAGGGGTCCGTAGCACTGAAGCTTTCTTT
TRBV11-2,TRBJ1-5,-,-,CASSSNSNQPQHF,TGTGCCAGCAGCTCGAATAGCAATCAGCCCCAGCATTTT
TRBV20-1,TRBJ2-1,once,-,CSADRRGNEQFF,TGCAGTGCTGACCGGAGGGGGAATGAGCAGTTCTTC
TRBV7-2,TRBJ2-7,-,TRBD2,CASSSTTGGSSYEQYF,TGTGCCAGCAGCTCAACAACGGGGGGGAGCTCCTACGAGCAGTACTTC
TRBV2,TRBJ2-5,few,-,CASGAELTGQETQYF,TGTGCCAGCGGAGCAGAGCTTACAGGCCAAGAGACCCAGTACTTC
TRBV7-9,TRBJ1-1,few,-,CASSPHGDLAFF,TGTGCCAGCAGCCCCCATGGCGACCTTGCTTTCTTT
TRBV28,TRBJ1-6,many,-,CASSLRSYSPLHF,TGTGCCAGCAGTTTAAGGTCCTATTCACCCCTCCACTTT
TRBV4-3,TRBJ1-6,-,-,CASSHSGSINSPLHF,TGCGCCAGCAGCCACTCAGGGTCCATAAATTCACCCCTCCACTTT
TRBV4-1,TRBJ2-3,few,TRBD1,CASSHFGWDRNTDTQYF,TGCGCCAGCAGCCATTTCGGGTGGGACAGGAACACAGATACGCAGTATTTT
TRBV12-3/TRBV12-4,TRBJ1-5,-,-,CASSGGVQPQHF,TGTGCCAGCAGTGGGGGGGTCCAGCCCCAGCATTTT
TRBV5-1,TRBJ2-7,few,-,CASSLNWGTRNYEQYF,TGCGCCAGCAGCTTGAATTGGGGGACTCGAAACTACGAGCAGTACTTC
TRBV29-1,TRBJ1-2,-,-,CSVEDERGYYGYTF,TGCAGCGTTGAAGATGAGAGGGGGTACTATGGCTACACCTTC
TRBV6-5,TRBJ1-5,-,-,CASSDGVGGAQHF,TGTGCCAGCAGTGACGGGGTAGGGGGGGCCCAGCATTTT
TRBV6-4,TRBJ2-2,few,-,CASSAIGATGELFF,TGTGCCAGCAGCGCCATAGGGGCGACCGGGGAGCTGTTTTTT
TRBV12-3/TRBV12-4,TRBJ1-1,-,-,CASSSGRSTEAFF,TGTGCCAGCAGTTCGGGGCGGTCGACTGAAGCTTTCTTT
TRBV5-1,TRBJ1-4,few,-,CASSWGNSHTNEKLFF,TGCGCCAGCAGCTGGGGGAACAGTCACACTAATGAAAAACTGTTTTTT
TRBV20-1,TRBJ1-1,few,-,CSARGARGVTEAFF,TGCAGTGCTAGAGGGGCACGGGGAGTCACTGAAGCTTTCTTT
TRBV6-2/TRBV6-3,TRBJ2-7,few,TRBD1,CASNNRGSSYEQYF,TGTGCCAGCAATAACAGGGGGAGCTCCTACGAGCAGTACTTC
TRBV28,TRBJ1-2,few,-,CASSLPFTEGDYGYTF,TGTGCCAGCAGTTTACCCTTTACGGAGGGAGACTATGGCTACACCTTC
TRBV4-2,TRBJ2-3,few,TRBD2,CASSQEGSGAITDTQYF,TGTGCCAGCAGCCAAGAAGGTAGCGGGGCGATCACAGATACGCAGTATTTT
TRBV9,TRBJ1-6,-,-,CASSVADSPLHF,TGTGCCAGCAGCGTAGCCGATTCACCCCTCCACTTT
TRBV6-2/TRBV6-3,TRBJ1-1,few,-,CASSHPDRNTEAFF,TGTGCCAGCAGTCACCCCGACAGGAACACTGAAGCTTTCTTT
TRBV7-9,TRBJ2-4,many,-,CASSSRAKNIQYF,TGTGCCAGCAGCTCAAGGGCGAAAAACATTCAGTACTTC
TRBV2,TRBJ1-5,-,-,CASSPGMGQPQHF,TGTGCCAGCAGTCCAGGGATGGGACAGCCCCAGCATTTT
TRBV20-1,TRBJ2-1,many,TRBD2,CSARGSTSGGSYNEQFF,TGCAGTGCTAGGGGTTCTACTAGCGGGGGCTCCTACAATGAGCAGTTCTTC
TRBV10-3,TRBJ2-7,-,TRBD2,CAIRLAEPYEQYF,TGTGCCATCAGGCTAGCGGAACCCTACGAGCAGTACTTC
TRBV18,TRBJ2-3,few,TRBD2,CASSPSALATDTQYF,TGTGCCAGCTCACCCTCGGCACTAGCGACAGATACGCAGTATTTT
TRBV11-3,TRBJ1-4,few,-,CASSRYSGEKLFF,TGTGCCAGCAGCCGATACAGCGGTGAAAAACTGTTTTTT
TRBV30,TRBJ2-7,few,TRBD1,CAWGRQGGTYEQYF,TGTGCCTGGGGGAGACAGGGGGGAACCTACGAGCAGTACTTC
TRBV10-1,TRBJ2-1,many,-,CASSYTGTPNEQFF,TGCGCCAGCAGTTATACCGGGACACCCAATGAGCAGTTCTTC
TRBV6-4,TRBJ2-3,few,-,CASSDYGGPTDTQYF,TGTGCCAGCAGTGACTACGGGGGACCCACAGATACGCAGTATTTT
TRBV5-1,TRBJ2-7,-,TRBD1,CASSRGQGNHEQYF,TGCGCCAGCAGCAGGGGACAGGGTAACCACGAGCAGTACTTC